A single sample gave rise to the 10 T cell receptor beta chains below, sequenced in a study of blood T cell repertoires in COVID-19. TCRdb's table, derived via immunoSEQ multiplex PCR, lists solely in-frame clones and lacks some. Of roughly 140,000 clones listed, roughly nine tenths were seen once; the top ten hold 2.4%. The source material was peripheral blood. All receptors derive from a woman in her 70s with acute or convalescent COVID-19.

The V call is TRBV15, the J call TRBJ1-5; 9 bases are shared with TRBD1. The CDR3 runs 15 residues. From germline, CDR1 is LNHNV and CDR2 YYDKDF (reference sequence). Losses at the gene ends were 9 bases for V and 4 bases for J; bases not matched to a gene: 10. The CDR3 loop reads CATDISGTGNQPQHF. CDR3 in DNA: TGTGCCACTGACATATCCGGGACAGGGAATCAGCCCCAGCATTTT.

The chain couples TRBV4-2 to TRBJ2-2; the match to TRBD2 covers 7 bases. Germline V gene data show CDR1 as LGHNA and CDR2 as YNFKEQ. The junction had 8 bases not matched to a gene; V was cut back by 4 bases and J by 3 bases. The CDR3 covers 16 residues. For the CDR3, the DNA is TGTGCCAGCAGCCCTCTAGTAGGGAGGGACACCGGGGAGCTGTTTTTT. Protein: CASSPLVGRDTGELFF.

The chain links TRBV10-1 to TRBJ2-5, with D maybe TRBD1 (5 bases). CDR1 and CDR2 from the germline V gene are WNHNN and SYGVQD (reference sequence). Trimming cost V 0 bases and J 3 bases, with 8 bases left between them. The CDR3 runs to 14 residues. The CDR3 sequence: CASSESTREETQYF. CDR3 bases: TGCGCCAGCAGTGAGTCGACCAGGGAAGAGACCCAGTACTTC.

This clone was recorded only once. The junction departs from the called germline gene at one end, perhaps through a read error. The chain carries TRBV6-1 and TRBJ1-1, with 9 nucleotides matching TRBD1. Germline V gene lookup returns CDR1 MNHNS and CDR2 SASEGT. The CDR3 has 15 residues. The CDR3 loop is CASTEQGARITEAFF. CDR3 bases: TGTGCCAGCACTGAACAGGGGGCGCGCATCACTGAAGCTTTCTTT.

The rearrangement uses TRBV3-1 (or the pseudogene TRBV3-2) and TRBJ1-1; perhaps TRBD1 as D (5 bases). The CDR3 loop spans 14 amino acids. Trimming cost V 4 bases and J 1 base, with 10 bases left between them. The germline gives CDR1 LGHDT, CDR2 YNNKEL (reference sequence). CDR3: CASSLQGWNTEAFF. The CDR3 coding sequence is TGTGCCAGCAGCCTCCAGGGCTGGAACACTGAAGCTTTCTTT.

V gene TRBV28 combines with J gene TRBJ1-1, with TRBD1 matching 8 bases. V trimming: 5 bases; J trimming: 5 bases; junction bases outside the gene matches: 10. The CDR3 totals 15 residues. Germline V CDR1 and CDR2: MDHEN, SYDVKM. The CDR3 loop reads CASSPIDRGWTEAFF. The CDR3 DNA is TGTGCCAGCAGTCCAATCGACAGGGGATGGACTGAAGCTTTCTTT.

This rearrangement joins TRBV4-3 to TRBJ1-1, with no clear D. The V gene's germline CDR1 is LGHNA and CDR2 YSLEER. CDR3 length: 14 amino acids. V was clipped by 0 bases and J by 1 base, with 6 bases between them. This chain's CDR3 is CASSQEPGNTEAFF. CDR3 nucleotide sequence: TGCGCCAGCAGCCAAGAACCAGGGAACACTGAAGCTTTCTTT.

This clone was seen once. J is TRBJ1-2 and V is TRBV5-1; D is possibly TRBD1 (5 bases). Germline lookup yields CDR1 SGHRS and CDR2 YFSETQ. The CDR3 runs 14 residues. Trimming left V 0 bases short and J 1 base short, with 7 bases between. CDR3 region: CASSLADSNYGYTF. CDR3 coding DNA: TGCGCCAGCAGCTTGGCCGACAGTAACTATGGCTACACCTTC.

The chain joins TRBV12-3 or TRBV12-4 to TRBJ2-3; 7 bases are shared with TRBD1. Trimming cost V 7 bases and J 10 bases; bases outside gene matches: 8. This CDR3 has 12 amino acids. The CDR3 reads CASTIGTVPQYF. CDR3 nucleotide sequence: TGTGCCAGCACCATAGGGACAGTCCCGCAGTATTTT.

The rearrangement links TRBV5-6 to TRBJ1-6; maybe TRBD1 (6 bases). CDR3 length: 15 amino acids. Germline V gene data show CDR1 as SGHDT and CDR2 as YYEEEE. Trimming pared 1 base from V and 11 bases from J, leaving 16 bases between. Written as DNA, the CDR3 is TGTGCCAGCAGCTTGTGGGGGCCCCCAGGGGCACCCCTCCACTTT. Translated: CASSLWGPPGAPLHF.